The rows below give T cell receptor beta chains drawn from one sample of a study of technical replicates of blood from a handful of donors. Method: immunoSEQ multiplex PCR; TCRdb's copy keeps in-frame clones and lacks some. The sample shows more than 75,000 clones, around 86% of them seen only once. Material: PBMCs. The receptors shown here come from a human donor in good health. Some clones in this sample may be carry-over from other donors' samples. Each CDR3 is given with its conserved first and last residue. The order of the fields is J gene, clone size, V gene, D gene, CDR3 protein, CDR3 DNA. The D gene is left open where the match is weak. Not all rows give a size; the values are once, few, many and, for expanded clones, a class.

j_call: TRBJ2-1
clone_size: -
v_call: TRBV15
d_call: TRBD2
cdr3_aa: CATSGYSGRAIEQFF
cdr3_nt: TGTGCCACCAGCGGCTATAGCGGGAGGGCCATTGAGCAGTTCTTC

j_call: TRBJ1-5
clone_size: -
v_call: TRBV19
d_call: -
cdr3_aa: CASSMRVRDQPQHF
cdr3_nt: TGTGCCAGTAGTATGAGGGTTAGGGATCAGCCCCAGCATTTT

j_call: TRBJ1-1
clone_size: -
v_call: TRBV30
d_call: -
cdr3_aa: CAWSVGGDTEAFF
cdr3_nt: TGTGCCTGGAGTGTGGGGGGGGACACTGAAGCTTTCTTT

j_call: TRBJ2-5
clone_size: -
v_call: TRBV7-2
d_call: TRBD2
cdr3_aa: CASSLAGGETQYF
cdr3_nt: TGTGCCAGCAGCTTAGCGGGAGGGGAGACCCAGTACTTC

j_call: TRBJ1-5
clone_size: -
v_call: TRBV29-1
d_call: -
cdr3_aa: CSVVQGIDQPQHF
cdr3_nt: TGCAGCGTTGTGCAGGGGATAGACCAGCCCCAGCATTTT

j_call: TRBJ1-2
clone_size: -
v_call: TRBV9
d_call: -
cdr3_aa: CASSGGKGGNYGYTF
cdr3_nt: TGTGCCAGCAGCGGAGGAAAGGGAGGAAACTATGGCTACACCTTC

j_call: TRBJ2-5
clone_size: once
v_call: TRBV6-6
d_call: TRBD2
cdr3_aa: CASSRPRAGGDKTQYF
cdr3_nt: TGTGCCAGCAGCCGACCTCGAGCGGGGGGGGATAAGACCCAGTACTTC

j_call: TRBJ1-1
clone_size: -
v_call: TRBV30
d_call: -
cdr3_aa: CAWRSTGNTEAFF
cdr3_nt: TGTGCCTGGAGGTCGACAGGGAACACTGAAGCTTTCTTT

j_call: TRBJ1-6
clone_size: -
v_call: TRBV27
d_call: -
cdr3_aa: CASSSGFFNSPLHF
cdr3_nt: TGTGCCAGCAGTTCCGGGTTTTTTAATTCACCCCTCCACTTT

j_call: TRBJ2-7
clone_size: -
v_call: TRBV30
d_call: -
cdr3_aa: CAWSRGTVAYEQYF
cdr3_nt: TGTGCCTGGAGCCGGGGGACGGTAGCCTACGAGCAGTACTTC

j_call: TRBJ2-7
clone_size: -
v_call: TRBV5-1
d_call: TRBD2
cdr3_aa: CASSSTSGGTFHEQYF
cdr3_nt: TGCGCCAGCAGCTCGACTAGCGGGGGGACCTTTCACGAGCAGTACTTC

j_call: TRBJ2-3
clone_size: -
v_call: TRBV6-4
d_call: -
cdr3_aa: CASSDGASSTDTQYF
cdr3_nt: TGTGCCAGCAGTGACGGGGCGTCCTCCACAGATACGCAGTATTTT

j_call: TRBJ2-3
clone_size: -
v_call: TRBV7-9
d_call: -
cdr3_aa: CASSLSRGNTDTQYF
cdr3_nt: TGTGCCAGCAGCTTATCTCGCGGAAACACAGATACGCAGTATTTT

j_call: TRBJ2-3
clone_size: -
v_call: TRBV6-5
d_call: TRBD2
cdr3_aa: CASSFTTSGSLYF
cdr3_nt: TGTGCCAGCAGTTTCACTACTAGCGGGAGTCTGTATTTT

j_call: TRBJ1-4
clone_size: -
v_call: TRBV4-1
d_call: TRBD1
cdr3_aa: CASSHPGQTEKLFF
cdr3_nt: TGCGCCAGCAGTCATCCGGGACAGACTGAAAAACTGTTTTTT

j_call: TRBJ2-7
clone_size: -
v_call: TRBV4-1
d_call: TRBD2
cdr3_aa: CASRQREGSSYEQYF
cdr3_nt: TGCGCCAGCAGACAGCGGGAGGGGAGCTCCTACGAGCAGTACTTC

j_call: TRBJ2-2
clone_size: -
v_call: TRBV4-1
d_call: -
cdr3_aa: CASSSTGQDAGELFF
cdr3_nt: TGCGCCAGCAGTTCAACGGGACAAGATGCCGGGGAGCTGTTTTTT

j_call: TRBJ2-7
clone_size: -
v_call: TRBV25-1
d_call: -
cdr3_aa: CASSGQALYEQYF
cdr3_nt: TGTGCCAGCAGTGGACAAGCCTTGTACGAGCAGTACTTC

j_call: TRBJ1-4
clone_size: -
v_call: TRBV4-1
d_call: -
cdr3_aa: CASSQDRVATNEKLFF
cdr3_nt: TGCGCCAGCAGCCAAGATCGGGTAGCAACTAATGAAAAACTGTTTTTT

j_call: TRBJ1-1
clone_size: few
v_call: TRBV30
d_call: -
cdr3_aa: CALQAQTNTEAFF
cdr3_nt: TGTGCCCTCCAGGCGCAGACGAACACTGAAGCTTTCTTT

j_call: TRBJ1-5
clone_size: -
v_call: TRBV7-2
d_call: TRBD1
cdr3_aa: CASSFDRAGNQPQHF
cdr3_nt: TGTGCCAGCAGCTTTGACAGGGCGGGGAATCAGCCCCAGCATTTT

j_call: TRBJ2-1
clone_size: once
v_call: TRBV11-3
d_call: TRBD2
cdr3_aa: CASSGENSGRANEQFF
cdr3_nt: TGTGCCAGCAGCGGAGAGAATAGCGGGAGGGCCAATGAGCAGTTCTTC

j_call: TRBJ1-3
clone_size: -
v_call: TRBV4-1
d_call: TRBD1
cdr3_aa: CASSQDFDGWTGAGNTIYF
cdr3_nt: TGCGCCAGCAGCCAAGATTTCGATGGGTGGACAGGGGCTGGAAACACCATATATTTT

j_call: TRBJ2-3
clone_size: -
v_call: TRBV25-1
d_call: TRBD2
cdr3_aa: CASGGTSGGIYSTDTQYF
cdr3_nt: TGTGCCAGCGGGGGGACTAGCGGGGGGATCTATAGCACAGATACGCAGTATTTT

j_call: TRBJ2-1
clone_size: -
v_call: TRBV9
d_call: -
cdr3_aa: CASSVDQGNYEQFF
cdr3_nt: TGTGCCAGCAGCGTAGATCAGGGGAACTATGAGCAGTTCTTC

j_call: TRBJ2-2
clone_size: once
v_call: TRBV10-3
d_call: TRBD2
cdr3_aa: CAISLDLAGGSNTGELFF
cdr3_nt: TGTGCCATCAGTCTCGATCTAGCGGGGGGGTCGAACACCGGGGAGCTGTTTTTT

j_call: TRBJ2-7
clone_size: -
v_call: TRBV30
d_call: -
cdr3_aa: CAWSAGRGYEQYF
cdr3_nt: TGTGCCTGGAGTGCCGGACGAGGGTACGAGCAGTACTTC

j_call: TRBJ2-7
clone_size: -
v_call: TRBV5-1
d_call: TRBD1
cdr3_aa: CASSLGPPDRGLLYEQYF
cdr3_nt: TGCGCCAGCAGCTTGGGACCCCCAGACAGGGGGCTATTGTACGAGCAGTACTTC

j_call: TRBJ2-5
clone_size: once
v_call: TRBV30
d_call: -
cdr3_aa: CAWTPARQGGETQYF
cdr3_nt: TGTGCCTGGACCCCGGCCAGGCAGGGTGGAGAGACCCAGTACTTC

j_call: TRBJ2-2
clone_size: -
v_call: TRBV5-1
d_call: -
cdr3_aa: CASREGPNTGELFF
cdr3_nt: TGCGCCAGCAGGGAGGGGCCTAACACCGGGGAGCTGTTTTTT

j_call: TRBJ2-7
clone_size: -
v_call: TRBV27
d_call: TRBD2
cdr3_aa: CASSLQTSGSYEQYF
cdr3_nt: TGTGCCAGCAGTTTACAGACTAGCGGGTCCTACGAGCAGTACTTC

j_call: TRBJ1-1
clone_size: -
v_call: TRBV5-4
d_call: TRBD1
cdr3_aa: CASSLVQGVGTEAFF
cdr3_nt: TGTGCCAGCAGCTTGGTACAGGGGGTGGGAACTGAAGCTTTCTTT

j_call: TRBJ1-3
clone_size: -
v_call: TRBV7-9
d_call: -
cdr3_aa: CASSPGVGAGNTIYF
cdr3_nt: TGTGCCAGCAGCCCGGGGGTAGGGGCTGGAAACACCATATATTTT

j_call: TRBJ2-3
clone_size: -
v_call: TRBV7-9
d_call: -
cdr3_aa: CASSLRRGDTQYF
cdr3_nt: TGTGCCAGCAGCTTGAGGCGAGGGGATACGCAGTATTTT

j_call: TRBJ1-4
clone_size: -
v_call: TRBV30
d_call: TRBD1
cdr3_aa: CAWQGATNEKLFF
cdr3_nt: TGTGCCTGGCAGGGGGCGACTAATGAAAAACTGTTTTTT

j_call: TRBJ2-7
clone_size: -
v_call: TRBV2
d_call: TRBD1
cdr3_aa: CATGDRGPFSEQYF
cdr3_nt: TGTGCCACCGGTGACAGGGGCCCTTTCAGCGAGCAGTACTTC

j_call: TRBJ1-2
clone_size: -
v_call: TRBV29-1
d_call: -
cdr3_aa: CSVESGRDGYTF
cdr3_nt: TGCAGCGTTGAATCAGGGAGGGATGGCTACACCTTC

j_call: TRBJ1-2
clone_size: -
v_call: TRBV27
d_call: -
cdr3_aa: CASSISGVGYGYTF
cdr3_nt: TGTGCCAGCAGTATCTCGGGAGTTGGCTATGGCTACACCTTC

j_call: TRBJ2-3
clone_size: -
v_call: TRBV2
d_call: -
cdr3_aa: CASSENGRTDTQYF
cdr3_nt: TGTGCCAGCAGTGAAAATGGGAGGACAGATACGCAGTATTTT

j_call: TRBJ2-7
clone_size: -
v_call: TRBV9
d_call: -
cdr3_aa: CASSVVGDSYEQYF
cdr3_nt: TGTGCCAGCAGCGTAGTAGGGGACTCCTACGAGCAGTACTTC

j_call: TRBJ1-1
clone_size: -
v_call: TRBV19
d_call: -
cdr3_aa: CASRDSPNTEAFF
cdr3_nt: TGTGCCAGTAGAGACAGCCCGAACACTGAAGCTTTCTTT

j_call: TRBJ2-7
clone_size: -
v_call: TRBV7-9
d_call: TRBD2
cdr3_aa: CASSMASGATYEQYF
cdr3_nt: TGTGCCAGCAGCATGGCTAGCGGAGCGACCTACGAGCAGTACTTC

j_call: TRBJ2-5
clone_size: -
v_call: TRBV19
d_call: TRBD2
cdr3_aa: CASSWSGGETQYF
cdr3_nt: TGTGCCAGTAGTTGGAGCGGGGGAGAGACCCAGTACTTC

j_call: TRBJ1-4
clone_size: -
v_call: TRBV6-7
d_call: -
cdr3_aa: CASSHGLGFCIEGEKKLFF
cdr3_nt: TGTGCCAGCAGCCATGGGTTGGGTTTTTGTATCGAGGGGGAGAAAAAACTGTTTTTT

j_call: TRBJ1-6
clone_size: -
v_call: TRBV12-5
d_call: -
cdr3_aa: CASGLVANSPLHF
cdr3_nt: TGTGCTAGTGGTTTGGTAGCGAATTCACCCCTCCACTTT

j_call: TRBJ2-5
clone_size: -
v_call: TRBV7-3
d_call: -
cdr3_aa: CASSLTGASGETQYF
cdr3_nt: TGTGCCAGCAGCTTAACGGGGGCGAGTGGGGAGACCCAGTACTTC

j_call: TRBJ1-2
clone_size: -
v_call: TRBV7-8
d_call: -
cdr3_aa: CASSSVGSMSYGYTF
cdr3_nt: TGTGCCAGCAGCTCAGTCGGGTCAATGAGCTATGGCTACACCTTC

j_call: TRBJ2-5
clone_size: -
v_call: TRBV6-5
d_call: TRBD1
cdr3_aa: CASSRPGQGRETQYF
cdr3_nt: TGTGCCAGCAGCCGCCCGGGACAGGGGAGGGAGACCCAGTACTTC

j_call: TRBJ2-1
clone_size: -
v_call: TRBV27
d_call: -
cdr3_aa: CAKTILEAEQFF
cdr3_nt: TGTGCCAAGACGATTCTGGAGGCTGAGCAGTTCTTC

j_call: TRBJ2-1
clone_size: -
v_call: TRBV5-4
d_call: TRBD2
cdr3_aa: CASSPFTGTSFGQFF
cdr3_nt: TGTGCCAGCAGCCCCTTTACCGGGACTAGCTTCGGGCAGTTCTTC

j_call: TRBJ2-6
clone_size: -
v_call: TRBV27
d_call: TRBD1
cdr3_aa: CASKLNRDRSSSGANVLTF
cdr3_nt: TGTGCCAGCAAATTAAACCGGGACAGGAGTAGCTCTGGGGCCAACGTCCTGACTTTC

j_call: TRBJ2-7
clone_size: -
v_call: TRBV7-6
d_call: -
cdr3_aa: CASSQPRGSYEQYF
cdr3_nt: TGTGCCAGCAGCCAACCGCGGGGCTCCTACGAGCAGTACTTC

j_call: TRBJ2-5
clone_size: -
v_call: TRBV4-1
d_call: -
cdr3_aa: CASSQDGGAGRETQYF
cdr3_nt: TGCGCCAGCAGCCAAGATGGAGGGGCGGGGAGGGAGACCCAGTACTTC